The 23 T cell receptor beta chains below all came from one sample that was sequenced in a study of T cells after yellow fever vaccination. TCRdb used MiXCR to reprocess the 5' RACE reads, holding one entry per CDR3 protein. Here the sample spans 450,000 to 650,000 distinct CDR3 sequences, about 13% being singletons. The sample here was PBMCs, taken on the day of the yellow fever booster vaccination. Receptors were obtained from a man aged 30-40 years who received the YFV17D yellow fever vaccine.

The CDR3 protein is CASSDPRGGAISGTEAFF. DNA for the CDR3: TGTGCCAGCAGCGACCCCCGAGGAGGGGCGATATCAGGCACTGAAGCTTTCTTT. V is TRBV9 and J is TRBJ1-1, with a possible D match to TRBD1 (5 bases). Germline V gene data show CDR1 as SGDLS and CDR2 as YYNGEE. V shed 3 bases and J shed 4 bases, with 25 bases lying between them. The CDR3 runs 18 residues.

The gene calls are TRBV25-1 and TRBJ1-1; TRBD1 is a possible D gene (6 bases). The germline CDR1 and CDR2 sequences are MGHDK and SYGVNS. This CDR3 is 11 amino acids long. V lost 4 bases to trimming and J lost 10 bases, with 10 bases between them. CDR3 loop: CASSGGGRAFF. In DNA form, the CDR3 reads TGTGCCAGCAGTGGAGGGGGTCGAGCTTTCTTT.

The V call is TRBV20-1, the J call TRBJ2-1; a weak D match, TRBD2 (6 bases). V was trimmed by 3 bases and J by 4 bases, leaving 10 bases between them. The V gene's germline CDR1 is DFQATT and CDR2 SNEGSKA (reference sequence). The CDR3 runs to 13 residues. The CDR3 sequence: CSASGSPYNEQFF. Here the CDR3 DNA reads TGCAGTGCTAGCGGGAGTCCATACAATGAGCAGTTCTTC.

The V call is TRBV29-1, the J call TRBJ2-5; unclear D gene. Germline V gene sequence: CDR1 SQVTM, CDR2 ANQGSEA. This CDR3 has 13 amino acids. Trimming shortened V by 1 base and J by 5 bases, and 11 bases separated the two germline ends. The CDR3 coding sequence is TGCAGCGTTGAAGCCGGGTCGAGGGAGACCCAGTACTTC. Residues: CSVEAGSRETQYF.

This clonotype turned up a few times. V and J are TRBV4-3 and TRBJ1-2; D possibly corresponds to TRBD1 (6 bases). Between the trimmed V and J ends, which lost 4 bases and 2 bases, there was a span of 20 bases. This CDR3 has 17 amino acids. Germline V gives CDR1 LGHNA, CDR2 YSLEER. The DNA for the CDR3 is TGCGCCAGCAGCCTTGACGCTAGGGTACAGGGAAACTATGGCTACACCTTC. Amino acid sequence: CASSLDARVQGNYGYTF.

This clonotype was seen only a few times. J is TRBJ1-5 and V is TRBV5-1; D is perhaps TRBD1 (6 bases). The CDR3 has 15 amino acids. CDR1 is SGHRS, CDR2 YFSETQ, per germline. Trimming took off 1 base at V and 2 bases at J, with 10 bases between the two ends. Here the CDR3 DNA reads TGCGCCAGCAGCTTGCAATCAGGGGGCAATCAGCCCCAGCATTTT. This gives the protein CASSLQSGGNQPQHF.

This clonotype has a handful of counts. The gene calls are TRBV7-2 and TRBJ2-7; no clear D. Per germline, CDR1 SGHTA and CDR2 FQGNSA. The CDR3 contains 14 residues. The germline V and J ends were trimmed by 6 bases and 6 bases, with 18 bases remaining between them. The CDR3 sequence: CASRTPGSPGEQYF. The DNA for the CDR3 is TGTGCCAGCAGAACCCCGGGCAGTCCTGGCGAGCAGTACTTC.

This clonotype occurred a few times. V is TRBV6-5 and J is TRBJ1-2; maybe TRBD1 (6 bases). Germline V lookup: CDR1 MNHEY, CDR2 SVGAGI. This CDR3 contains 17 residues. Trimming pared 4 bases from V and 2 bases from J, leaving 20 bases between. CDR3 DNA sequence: TGTGCCAGCAGTTCGAGGTCCCAGGGGTTCGACAACTATGGCTACACCTTC. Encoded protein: CASSSRSQGFDNYGYTF.

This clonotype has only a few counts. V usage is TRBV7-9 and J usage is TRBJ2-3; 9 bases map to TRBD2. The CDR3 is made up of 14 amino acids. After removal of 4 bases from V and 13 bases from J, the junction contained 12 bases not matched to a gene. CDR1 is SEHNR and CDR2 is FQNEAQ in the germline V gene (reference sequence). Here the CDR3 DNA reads TGTGCCAGCAGCTCCTACCCTCGGACTAGCGAGAAGTATTTT. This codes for CASSSYPRTSEKYF.

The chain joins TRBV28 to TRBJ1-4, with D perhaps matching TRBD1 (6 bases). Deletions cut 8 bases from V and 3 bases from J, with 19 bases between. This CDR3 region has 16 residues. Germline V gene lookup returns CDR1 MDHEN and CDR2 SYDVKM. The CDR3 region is CASPSLQGRPNEKLFF. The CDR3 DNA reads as TGTGCCAGCCCTAGCCTCCAGGGGCGGCCTAATGAAAAACTGTTTTTT.

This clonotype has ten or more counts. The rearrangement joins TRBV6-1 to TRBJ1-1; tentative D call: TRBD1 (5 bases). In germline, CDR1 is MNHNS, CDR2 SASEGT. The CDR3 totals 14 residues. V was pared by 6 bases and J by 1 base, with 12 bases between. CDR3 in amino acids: CASSPRDGNTEAFF. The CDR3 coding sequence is TGTGCCAGCAGCCCCCGGGACGGGAACACTGAAGCTTTCTTT.

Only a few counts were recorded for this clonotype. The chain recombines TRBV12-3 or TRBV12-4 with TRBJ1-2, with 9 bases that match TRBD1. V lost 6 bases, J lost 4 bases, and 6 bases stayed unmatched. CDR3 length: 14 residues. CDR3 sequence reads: CASRQGTGTYGYTF. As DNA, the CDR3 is TGTGCCAGCAGGCAGGGGACAGGGACCTATGGCTACACCTTC.

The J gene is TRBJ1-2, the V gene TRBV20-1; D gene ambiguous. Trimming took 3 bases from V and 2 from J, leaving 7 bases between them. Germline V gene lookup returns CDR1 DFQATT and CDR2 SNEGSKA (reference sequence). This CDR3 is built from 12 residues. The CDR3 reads CSASGQNYGYTF. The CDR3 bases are TGCAGTGCTAGTGGTCAAAACTATGGCTACACCTTC.

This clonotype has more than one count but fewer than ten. CDR3 DNA sequence: TGTGCCAGCAGCGTAGGAGGGAACAGGGGAGCCAAAAACATTCAGTACTTC. It yields the protein CASSVGGNRGAKNIQYF. The chain joins TRBV9 to TRBJ2-4; 7 bases fit TRBD1. This CDR3 has 17 amino acids. Per germline, CDR1 SGDLS and CDR2 YYNGEE. After removal of 0 bases from V and 0 bases from J, the junction contained 6 bases not matched to a gene. Full variable domain (remainder filled in from reference TRBV9 and TRBJ2-4): DSGVTQTPKHLITATGQRVTLRCSPRSGDLSVYWYQQSLDQGLQFLIQYYNGEERAKGNILERFSAQQFPDLHSELNLSSLELGDSALYFCASSVGGNRGAKNIQYFGAGTRLSVL.

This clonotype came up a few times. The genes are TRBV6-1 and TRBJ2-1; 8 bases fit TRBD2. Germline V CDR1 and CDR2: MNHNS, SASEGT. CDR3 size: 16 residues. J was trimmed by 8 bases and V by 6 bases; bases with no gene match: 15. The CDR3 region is CASRGHPSGSWYEQFF. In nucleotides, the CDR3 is TGTGCCAGCAGGGGACATCCTAGCGGGTCGTGGTATGAGCAGTTCTTC.

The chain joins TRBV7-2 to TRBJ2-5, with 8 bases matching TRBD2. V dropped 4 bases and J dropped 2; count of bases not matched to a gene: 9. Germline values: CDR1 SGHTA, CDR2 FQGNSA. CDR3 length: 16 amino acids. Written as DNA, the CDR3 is TGTGCCAGCAGCTCAATCCCACTAGCGGCGCAAGAGACCCAGTACTTC. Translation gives CASSSIPLAAQETQYF.

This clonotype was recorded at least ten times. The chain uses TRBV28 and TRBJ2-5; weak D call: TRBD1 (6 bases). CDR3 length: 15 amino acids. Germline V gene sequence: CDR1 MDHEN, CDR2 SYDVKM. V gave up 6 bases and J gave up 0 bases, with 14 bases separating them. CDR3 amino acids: CASRPQGQHQETQYF. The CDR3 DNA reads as TGTGCCAGCAGACCCCAAGGACAGCACCAAGAGACCCAGTACTTC.

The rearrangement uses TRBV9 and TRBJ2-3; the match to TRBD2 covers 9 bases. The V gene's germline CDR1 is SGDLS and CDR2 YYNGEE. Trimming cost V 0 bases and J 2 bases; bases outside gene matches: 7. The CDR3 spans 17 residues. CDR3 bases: TGTGCCAGCAGCGTAGGGAGTAGCGGGAGAGACACAGATACGCAGTATTTT. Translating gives CASSVGSSGRDTDTQYF.

In DNA form, the CDR3 reads TGCAGTGCTAACCCGGGGGGGAGCAACACTGAAGCTTTCTTT. Protein sequence: CSANPGGSNTEAFF. The chain employs TRBV20-1 and TRBJ1-1; D perhaps matches TRBD1 (5 bases). CDR3 size: 14 residues. V lost 4 bases to trimming and J lost 2 bases, with 14 bases between them. CDR1 is DFQATT, CDR2 SNEGSKA, per germline (reference sequence).

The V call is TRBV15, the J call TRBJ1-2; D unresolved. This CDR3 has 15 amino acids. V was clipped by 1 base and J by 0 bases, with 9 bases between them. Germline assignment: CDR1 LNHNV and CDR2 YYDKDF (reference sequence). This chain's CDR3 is CATSRAAGSNYGYTF. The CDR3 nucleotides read TGTGCCACCAGCAGAGCGGCAGGCTCTAACTATGGCTACACCTTC.

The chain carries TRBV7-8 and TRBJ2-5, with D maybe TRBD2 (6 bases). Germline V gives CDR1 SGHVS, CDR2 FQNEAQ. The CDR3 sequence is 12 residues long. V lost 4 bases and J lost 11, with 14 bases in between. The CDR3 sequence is CASSSPGLPQYF. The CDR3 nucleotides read TGTGCCAGCAGCTCTCCGGGACTCCCTCAGTACTTC.

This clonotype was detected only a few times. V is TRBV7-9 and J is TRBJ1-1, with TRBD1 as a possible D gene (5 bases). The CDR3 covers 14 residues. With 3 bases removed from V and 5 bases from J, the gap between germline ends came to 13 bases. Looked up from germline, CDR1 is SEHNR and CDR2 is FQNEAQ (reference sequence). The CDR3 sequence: CASSFPGTDTEAFF. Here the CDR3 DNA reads TGTGCCAGCAGCTTTCCCGGGACTGATACTGAAGCTTTCTTT.

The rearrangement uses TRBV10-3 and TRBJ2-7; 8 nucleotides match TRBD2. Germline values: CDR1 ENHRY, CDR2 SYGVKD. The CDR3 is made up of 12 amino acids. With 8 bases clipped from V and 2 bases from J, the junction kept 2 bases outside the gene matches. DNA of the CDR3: TGTGCCATCGGGACTAGTACCTACGAGCAGTACTTC. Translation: CAIGTSTYEQYF.